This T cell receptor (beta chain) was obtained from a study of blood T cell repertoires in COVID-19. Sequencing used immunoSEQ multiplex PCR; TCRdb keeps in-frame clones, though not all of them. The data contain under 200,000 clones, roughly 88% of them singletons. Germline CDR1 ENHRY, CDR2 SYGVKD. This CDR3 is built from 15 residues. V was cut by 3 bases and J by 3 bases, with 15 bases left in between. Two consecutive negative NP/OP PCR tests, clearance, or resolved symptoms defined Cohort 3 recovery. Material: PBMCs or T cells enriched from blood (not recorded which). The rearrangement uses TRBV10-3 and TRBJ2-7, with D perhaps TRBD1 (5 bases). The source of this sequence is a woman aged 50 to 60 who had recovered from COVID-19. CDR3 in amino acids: CAISEGVGSDYEQYF. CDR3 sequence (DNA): TGTGCCATCAGTGAAGGGGTAGGTTCCGACTACGAGCAGTACTTC.